The 27 T cell receptor beta chains below come from one sample, sequenced in a study of T cells in women clearing cervical HPV infection. Sequenced by immunoSEQ multiplex PCR; TCRdb stores in-frame clones only, minus some. The sample data list more than 25,000 clones. Sample: blood buffy coat. The receptor source for this set is a woman between 18 and 75 years old with a cervical HPV16 infection that either progressed to CIN3+ or cleared (not recorded which).

Worth noting for this clone: The read stops 3 residues short of the end of the CDR3; the missing end is completed from the germline J gene. The chain joins TRBV5-1 to TRBJ2-2; 9 bases fit TRBD1. The CDR3 extends over 15 amino acids. V lost 4 bases and J lost 3; bases outside the gene matches: 4. CDR1 and CDR2 (germline): SGHRS, YFSETQ. Partial CDR3 DNA: TGCGCCAGCAGCCTGACAGGGGGGGACACCGGGGAG. As protein: CASSLTGGDTGE. In full, the CDR3 reads CASSLTGGDTGELFF.

Points on this clone: The read terminates 3 residues before the CDR3 end, so the remaining end is supplied by the germline J gene. This chain links TRBV18 with TRBJ2-1; weak D call: TRBD1 (5 bases). The CDR3 length is 15 residues. Germline loops: CDR1 KGHSH, CDR2 LQKENI. Trimming removed 6 bases at V and 8 bases at J, with 20 bases between. The sequenced part of the CDR3 DNA is TGTGCCAGCTCCCAGGCTATTGACAGCAGGCATGAG. Its translation is CASSQAIDSRHE. The complete CDR3 reads CASSQAIDSRHEQFF.

About this clone: The read gets to within 3 residues of the CDR3 end, and the germline J gene fills in the rest. The V gene is TRBV13, the J gene TRBJ2-5; maybe TRBD1 (6 bases). The germline V gene has CDR1 PRHDT and CDR2 FYEKMQ (reference sequence). The CDR3 is made up of 13 amino acids. V lost 2 bases and J 5 bases, leaving 9 bases between the germline ends. CDR3 DNA (partial): TGTGCCAGCAGCTTATATAGGGGGGAGACC. It codes for CASSLYRGET. The CDR3 reads in full as CASSLYRGETQYF. Together with reference TRBV13 and TRBJ2-5, the CDR3 gives the full variable domain: AAGVIQSPRHLIKEKRETATLKCYPIPRHDTVYWYQQGPGQDPQFLISFYEKMQSDKGSIPDRFSAQQFSDYHSELNMSSLELGDSALYFCASSLYRGETQYFGPGTRLLVL.

Regarding this clone: The read finishes 3 residues shy of the CDR3 end, and the germline J gene is used to complete it. V usage is TRBV7-9 and J usage is TRBJ2-1; D might be TRBD1 or TRBD2, each matching 5 bases. The CDR3 sequence is 14 residues long. Germline CDR1 reads SEHNR; CDR2 reads FQNEAQ (reference sequence). V was clipped by 5 bases and J by 4 bases, with 12 bases between them. CDR3 bases read: TGTGCCAGCAGCCCTCCCGAGGGGTACAATGAG. It specifies CASSPPEGYNE. The entire CDR3 is CASSPPEGYNEQFF.

About this clone itself: The CDR3 end lies 3 residues beyond the end of the read and is filled in from the germline J gene. The rearrangement uses TRBV19 and TRBJ1-2, with 10 bases matching TRBD1. The CDR3 loop spans 14 amino acids. CDR1 and CDR2 (germline): LNHDA, SQIVND (reference sequence). The CDR3 DNA, read in part, is TGTGCCAGTAGTGTGGGACAGGGGCTCTACGAC. This translates into CASSVGQGLYD. The full CDR3 protein reads CASSVGQGLYDYTF.

In regard to this clone: The read ends 3 residues shy of where the CDR3 ends; the end is completed using the germline J gene. The V and J genes are TRBV7-2 and TRBJ1-5; the match to TRBD1 covers 8 bases. The CDR3 has 14 amino acids. CDR1 SGHTA and CDR2 FQGNSA come from the germline V gene. V gave up 5 bases and J gave up 4 bases; unmatched junction bases: 4. CDR3 DNA, as far as it was read: TGTGCCAGCAGCCGAGGACAGGGTAATCAGCCC. It specifies CASSRGQGNQP. Given in full, the CDR3 is CASSRGQGNQPQHF.

CDR3 DNA (partial): TGTGCCAGCAGCTTATCGGCAGGGCCGTATGAAAAA. Residues: CASSLSAGPYEK. The full CDR3 protein reads CASSLSAGPYEKLFF. The genes are TRBV7-9 and TRBJ1-4, with a tentative D call TRBD1 (5 bases). The read falls 3 residues short of the CDR3 end, and the missing part is taken from the germline J gene. V dropped 2 bases and J dropped 6 bases, with 13 bases sitting between them. Germline V gene lookup returns CDR1 SEHNR and CDR2 FQNEAQ (reference sequence). This CDR3 comprises 15 residues. The variable domain in full, completed from reference TRBV7-9 and TRBJ1-4, reads DTGVSQNPRHKITKRGQNVTFRCDPISEHNRLYWYRQTLGQGPEFLTYFQNEAQLEKSRLLSDRFSAERPKGSFSTLEIQRTEQGDSAMYLCASSLSAGPYEKLFFGSGTQLSVL.

On this clone: The CDR3 end is not reached by the read, which stops 3 residues before it; the germline J gene fills it in. This chain links TRBV7-3 with TRBJ1-1; TRBD1 agrees at 10 bases. V shed 5 bases and J 7 bases; nucleotides not matched to a gene: 4. The CDR3 is made up of 13 amino acids. Germline V gives CDR1 SGHTA, CDR2 FQGTGA. The sequenced CDR3 bases are TGTGCCAGCAGCCGAAGGACAGGGGGTGAA. It encodes CASSRRTGGE. The full CDR3 is CASSRRTGGEAFF.

A remark on this clone: The missing CDR3 end, 3 residues past where the read stops, is filled in from the germline J gene. The chain carries TRBV14 and TRBJ2-3, with TRBD2 as a possible D gene (5 bases). V shed 0 bases and J shed 0 bases, with 7 bases lying between them. The CDR3 extends over 15 amino acids. CDR1 SGHDN and CDR2 FVKESK come from the germline V gene. This CDR3 is CASSQDRGSTDTQYF. The sequenced part of the CDR3 DNA is TGTGCCAGCAGCCAAGATCGGGGTAGCACAGATACG.

Points on this clone: The read ends 3 residues early relative to the CDR3; the germline J gene fills the gap. The chain uses TRBV5-1 and TRBJ1-5, with D possibly TRBD1 on 6 matching bases. Germline CDR1 is SGHRS and CDR2 is YFSETQ. CDR3 length: 14 amino acids. V was cut by 0 bases and J by 6 bases, with 10 bases left in between. CDR3 bases read: TGCGCCAGCAGCTTGGCTGGGGGCGGTCAGCCC. It translates to CASSLAGGGQP. The CDR3 in its entirety is CASSLAGGGQPQHF.

With respect to this clone: The read stops 3 residues short of the end of the CDR3; the missing end is completed from the germline J gene. V and J are TRBV30 and TRBJ2-5, with 7 bases identical to TRBD2. The junction had 14 bases not matched to a gene; V was cut back by 4 bases and J by 3 bases. Germline CDR1 is GTSNPN and CDR2 is SVGIG (reference sequence). The CDR3 is made up of 16 amino acids. The sequenced part of the CDR3 DNA is TGTGCCTGGACCGAGGTACCCTCGCTAGCGGAAGAGACC. Encoded protein: CAWTEVPSLAEET. The entire CDR3 is CAWTEVPSLAEETQYF.

Worth noting for this clone: The read ends 3 residues before the CDR3 terminus; that terminus is restored from the germline J gene. The chain employs TRBV11-1 and TRBJ2-7; TRBD2 matches 8 bases. Germline trimming cut 5 bases from V and 2 bases from J; bases unmatched to any gene: 8. This CDR3 has 15 amino acids. The germline CDR1 and CDR2 sequences are SGHAT and FQDESV (reference sequence). The part of the CDR3 DNA that was read is TGTGCCAGCAGCCGCTTTGCGGGAGGAGCCTACGAG. Its protein is CASSRFAGGAYE. The whole CDR3 protein reads CASSRFAGGAYEQYF. Looking up the rest from reference TRBV11-1 and TRBJ2-7 gives the full variable domain: EAEVAQSPRYKITEKSQAVAFWCDPISGHATLYWYRQILGQGPELLVQFQDESVVDDSQLPKDRFSAERLKGVDSTLKIQPAELGDSAMYLCASSRFAGGAYEQYFGPGTRLTVT.

Remarks on this clone: The read finishes 3 residues shy of the CDR3 end, and the germline J gene is used to complete it. The chain has TRBV2 and TRBJ1-3; D uncertain. Germline V gene sequence: CDR1 SNHLY, CDR2 FYNNEI. CDR3 length: 15 residues. Trimming cost V 4 bases and J 0 bases, with 10 bases left between them. The covered CDR3 bases are TGTGCCAGCAGTGCACAGTTATCCTCTGGAAACACC. Translated, it gives CASSAQLSSGNT. The complete CDR3 reads CASSAQLSSGNTIYF.

Of note for this clone: The junction and the germline gene differ at one end; a read error may be behind it. The read ends 3 residues shy of where the CDR3 ends; the end is completed using the germline J gene. The genes are TRBV7-7 and TRBJ2-1, with 10 bases fitting TRBD2. Looked up from germline, CDR1 is SSHAT and CDR2 is FNYEAQ (reference sequence). The CDR3 sequence is 13 residues long. The CDR3 sequence is CASSLGLANEQFF. Partial CDR3 DNA: TGTGCTAGCAGCTTGGGACTAGCGAATGAG.

In the case of this clone: The read gets to within 3 residues of the CDR3 end, and the germline J gene fills in the rest. The chain couples TRBV2 to TRBJ2-3; 9 bases map to TRBD2. The CDR3 runs 15 residues. CDR1 and CDR2 (germline): SNHLY, FYNNEI. The chain's CDR3 is CASSLREGPPGTQYF. Incomplete CDR3 DNA: TGTGCCAGCAGTTTGCGGGAGGGCCCTCCGGGGACG.

Regarding this clone: The read ends 3 residues before the CDR3 terminus; that terminus is restored from the germline J gene. The chain uses TRBV10-3 and TRBJ2-1; 8 positions agree with TRBD2. Per the germline V gene, CDR1 is ENHRY and CDR2 is SYGVKD. V trimming: 8 bases; J trimming: 3 bases; junction bases outside the gene matches: 6. The CDR3 is 14 amino acids. CDR3 residues: CAIATGGGYNEQFF. CDR3 DNA (partial): TGTGCCATCGCCACCGGGGGGGGCTACAATGAG.

As regards this clone: The read stops 3 residues short of the end of the CDR3; the missing end is completed from the germline J gene. The chain uses TRBV24-1 and TRBJ2-7; 8 nucleotides line up with TRBD2. Germline-derived CDR1 and CDR2 are KGHDR and SFDVKD. The CDR3 covers 16 residues. V gave up 2 bases and J gave up 4 bases; unmatched junction bases: 9. Incomplete CDR3 DNA: TGTGCCACCAGTGATTCGCCCGGGGGGGGCAGGTACGAG. It encodes CATSDSPGGGRYE. The complete CDR3 sequence is CATSDSPGGGRYEQYF.

Details on this clone: Read sequence stops 3 residues before the CDR3 end, and the germline J gene provides the missing end. This chain connects TRBV5-1 to TRBJ2-5; 12 positions agree with TRBD2. Looked up from germline, CDR1 is SGHRS and CDR2 is YFSETQ. This CDR3 has 15 residues. After removal of 5 bases from V and 5 bases from J, the junction contained 7 bases not matched to a gene. CDR3 DNA, as far as it was read: TGCGCCAGCAGGGCTAGCGGGAGGGCCTGGGAGACC. It encodes CASRASGRAWET. The whole CDR3 is CASRASGRAWETQYF.

To note about this clone: Read sequence stops 3 residues before the CDR3 end, and the germline J gene provides the missing end. The chain couples TRBV13 to TRBJ2-4; 7 bases fit TRBD1. CDR3 length equals 16 residues. V trimming: 5 bases; J trimming: 7 bases; junction bases outside the gene matches: 14. Looked up from germline, CDR1 is PRHDT and CDR2 is FYEKMQ (reference sequence). The part of the CDR3 DNA that was read is TGTGCCAGCAGCCAGACAGGGAGCAAAGGTGGGAACATT. Translating gives CASSQTGSKGGNI. The whole CDR3 is CASSQTGSKGGNIQYF.

Points on this clone: The CDR3 goes on 3 residues after the read ends, and that part is filled in from the germline J gene. This chain links TRBV5-6 with TRBJ2-5, with D possibly matching TRBD1 (6 bases). V lost 0 bases and J 5 bases, leaving 11 bases between the germline ends. CDR1 is SGHDT and CDR2 is YYEEEE in the germline V gene. The CDR3 runs 14 residues. Partial CDR3 DNA: TGTGCCAGCAGCTTGGGCAGGGGATCGGAGACC. Its translation: CASSLGRGSET. From start to end, the CDR3 is CASSLGRGSETQYF.

Points on this clone: The CDR3 end falls 3 residues outside the read, so it is completed with the germline J gene. This rearrangement joins TRBV10-1 to TRBJ1-4; the D gene is possibly TRBD1 (6 bases). The CDR3 loop spans 16 amino acids. Germline V gene lookup returns CDR1 WNHNN and CDR2 SYGVQD (reference sequence). V was trimmed by 6 bases and J by 0 bases, leaving 14 bases between them. CDR3 DNA, as far as it was read: TGCGCCAGCAGAGACTGGACAGCGTCAACTAATGAAAAA. The encoded protein is CASRDWTASTNEK. The whole CDR3 region reads CASRDWTASTNEKLFF.

Incomplete CDR3 DNA: TGTGCCTGGAGGCCAGGGTCGACCTACGAG. Amino acid sequence: CAWRPGSTYE. The complete CDR3 sequence is CAWRPGSTYEQYF. The rearrangement links TRBV30 to TRBJ2-7; perhaps TRBD1 as D (5 bases). The sequence runs out 3 residues before the end of the CDR3; the remainder is reconstructed from the germline J gene. CDR3 length: 13 residues. V dropped 3 bases and J dropped 2 bases, with 11 bases sitting between them. Looked up from germline, CDR1 is GTSNPN and CDR2 is SVGIG (reference sequence).

Comment on this clone: The read ends 3 residues before the CDR3 terminus; that terminus is restored from the germline J gene. This chain joins TRBV5-1 and TRBJ2-5, with D maybe TRBD1 (6 bases). V lost 1 base and J 3 bases, leaving 10 bases between the germline ends. This CDR3 has 14 residues. From germline, CDR1 is SGHRS and CDR2 YFSETQ. CDR3 region: CASSLKGVEETQYF. The covered CDR3 bases are TGCGCCAGCAGCTTGAAGGGGGTTGAAGAGACC.

Comment on this clone: The read ends 3 residues before the CDR3 terminus; that terminus is restored from the germline J gene. The rearrangement links TRBV20-1 to TRBJ2-2; 11 bases are a match to TRBD1. The CDR3 has 16 amino acids. The V gene's germline CDR1 is DFQATT and CDR2 SNEGSKA (reference sequence). Trimming removed 1 base from V and 5 bases from J; junction bases left unmatched: 6. CDR3 DNA, as far as it was read: TGCAGTGCTAGAGCTTCGGACAGGGGGCGGACCGGGGAG. Translating it yields CSARASDRGRTGE. In full, the CDR3 is CSARASDRGRTGELFF.

A note on this clone: The read terminates 3 residues ahead of where the CDR3 ends, so the germline J gene completes it. The rearrangement joins TRBV6-1 to TRBJ2-2; D possibly corresponds to TRBD2 (5 bases). This CDR3 is built from 15 residues. Looked up from germline, CDR1 is MNHNS and CDR2 is SASEGT. This chain's CDR3 is CASSEMKGLNSPLFF. CDR3 bases read: TGTGCCAGCAGTGAAATGAAAGGACTGAATTCACCG.

As to this clone: From the germline J gene comes the end of the CDR3, since the read stops 3 residues before it. The V gene is TRBV7-3, the J gene TRBJ2-3; D might be TRBD1 (5 bases). Germline CDR1 reads SGHTA; CDR2 reads FQGTGA. V was pared by 3 bases and J by 4 bases, with 8 bases between. The CDR3 runs to 13 residues. The CDR3 loop is CASSFQGPDTQYF. The part of the CDR3 DNA that was read is TGTGCCAGCAGCTTCCAGGGCCCAGATACG.

A remark on this clone: The read terminates 3 residues ahead of where the CDR3 ends, so the germline J gene completes it. The chain couples TRBV19 to TRBJ1-1, with 7 bases fitting TRBD1. The germline CDR1 and CDR2 sequences are LNHDA and SQIVND (reference sequence). The J segment lost 6 bases and the V segment lost 2 bases, leaving 3 bases of the junction unmatched. This CDR3 spans 13 amino acids. The CDR3 sequence: CASSIRGQAEAFF. The covered CDR3 bases are TGTGCCAGTAGTATAAGAGGACAGGCTGAA.